Following are 21 T cell receptor beta chains from one sample sequenced in a study of cytomegalovirus exposure and HLA in healthy donors. The PCR contained 60 Vbeta and 13 Jbeta primers. The assay was immunoSEQ multiplex PCR, and TCRdb's table has in-frame clones only and misses some. This sample has 100,000 or so clones, with roughly 13% found just once. Sequencing was done on a sample of PBMCs. These receptors originate from a man aged 35-49 years in good health and CMV-seropositive.

The J gene is TRBJ1-1, the V gene TRBV7-2; TRBD1 might be the D (6 bases). The CDR3 is 14 residues long. The germline CDR1 and CDR2 sequences are SGHTA and FQGNSA. V was shortened by 3 bases and J by 5 bases, with 13 bases between the two germline ends. The CDR3 loop reads CASSFYEGGTEAFF. DNA for the CDR3: TGTGCCAGCAGCTTTTACGAGGGGGGGACTGAAGCTTTCTTT.

The V call is TRBV7-9, the J call TRBJ2-2; a weak D match, TRBD1 (6 bases). With 4 bases removed from V and 0 bases from J, the gap between germline ends came to 12 bases. The germline V gene has CDR1 SEHNR and CDR2 FQNEAQ (reference sequence). The CDR3 extends over 16 amino acids. The CDR3 sequence: CASSSLDRSNTGELFF. In DNA form, the CDR3 reads TGTGCCAGCAGCTCGTTGGACAGATCGAACACCGGGGAGCTGTTTTTT. Filled out from reference TRBV7-9 and TRBJ2-2, the complete variable domain reads DTGVSQNPRHKITKRGQNVTFRCDPISEHNRLYWYRQTLGQGPEFLTYFQNEAQLEKSRLLSDRFSAERPKGSFSTLEIQRTEQGDSAMYLCASSSLDRSNTGELFFGEGSRLTVL.

V usage is TRBV4-1 and J usage is TRBJ2-5; D remains ambiguous. CDR1 is MGHRA, CDR2 YSYEKL, per germline. The V and J ends lost 0 bases and 10 bases respectively, with 18 bases between them. The CDR3 is made up of 15 amino acids. CDR3 nucleotide sequence: TGCGCCAGCAGCCAAGATCAACCCGGGTCCAAAGACCAGTACTTC. The encoded protein is CASSQDQPGSKDQYF.

This clone was recorded a few times. The chain uses TRBV9 and TRBJ1-4; 7 nucleotides align to TRBD1. The CDR3 runs 15 residues. The germline CDR1 and CDR2 sequences are SGDLS and YYNGEE. V trimming: 3 bases; J trimming: 8 bases; junction bases outside the gene matches: 10. Here the CDR3 reads CASSARTGFEEKLFF. CDR3 bases: TGTGCCAGCAGCGCGAGGACAGGTTTTGAGGAAAAACTGTTTTTT.

This clone was seen a few times. The CDR3 bases are TGTGCCAGCAGTTCCCATGGTCTCGACAGGAACACTGAAGCTTTCTTT. This translates into CASSSHGLDRNTEAFF. This chain connects TRBV28 to TRBJ1-1; TRBD1 might be the D (5 bases). Germline V CDR1 and CDR2: MDHEN, SYDVKM. The CDR3 covers 16 residues. Trimming pared 4 bases from V and 1 base from J, leaving 16 bases between.

This clone was detected a few times. This chain uses TRBV5-1 with TRBJ1-1, with unresolved D. The CDR3 extends over 12 amino acids. Germline CDR1 is SGHRS and CDR2 is YFSETQ. Trimming pared 2 bases from V and 6 bases from J, leaving 8 bases between. The CDR3: CASSLSGSEAFF. The CDR3 DNA reads as TGCGCCAGCAGCTTATCAGGATCTGAAGCTTTCTTT.

This clone was found once. The V and J genes are TRBV9 and TRBJ1-3; TRBD1 is a possible D gene (6 bases). Germline V lookup: CDR1 SGDLS, CDR2 YYNGEE. Trimming cost V 4 bases and J 7 bases, with 15 bases left between them. This CDR3 has 14 amino acids. CDR3 in DNA: TGTGCCAGCAGCCCCCCTACAGGGATGAACACCATATATTTT. Its protein is CASSPPTGMNTIYF.

This sequence joins TRBV19 and TRBJ1-1, with D uncertain. V was pared by 4 bases and J by 6 bases, with 15 bases between. CDR3 length: 14 amino acids. Germline loops: CDR1 LNHDA, CDR2 SQIVND (reference sequence). The CDR3 DNA reads as TGTGCCAGTAGTACTGAGTTTACACAGTCTGAAGCTTTCTTT. This translates into CASSTEFTQSEAFF.

The V and J genes are TRBV27 and TRBJ2-3, with TRBD1 as a possible D gene (5 bases). The CDR3 is 13 amino acids. V lost 5 bases, J lost 8 bases, and 14 bases lay in between. Germline V lookup: CDR1 MNHEY, CDR2 SMNVEV (reference sequence). The CDR3 DNA sequence: TGTGCCAGCAGTCCCGCCGACAGAAGTACGCAGTATTTT. It codes for CASSPADRSTQYF.

This clone turned up a few times. The chain is built from TRBV6-1 and TRBJ1-5; no firm D call. This CDR3 has 13 amino acids. The germline V gene has CDR1 MNHNS and CDR2 SASEGT. V was shortened by 8 bases and J by 2 bases, with 10 bases between the two germline ends. Here the CDR3 DNA reads TGTGCCAGCCGCTTGGGAGGCAATCAGCCCCAGCATTTT. Protein product: CASRLGGNQPQHF.

The rearrangement uses TRBV23-1 and TRBJ1-5, with 8 positions matching TRBD1. TRBV23-1 is an ORF, with its function uncertain. After removal of 5 bases from V and 0 bases from J, the junction contained 3 bases not matched to a gene. This CDR3 contains 15 residues. The CDR3 sequence is CASSSDRGSNQPQHF. DNA of the CDR3: TGCGCCAGCAGTTCTGACAGGGGTAGCAATCAGCCCCAGCATTTT.

This clone has a handful of counts. The V gene is TRBV9, the J gene TRBJ1-3, with a tentative D call TRBD1 (5 bases). The germline V and J ends were trimmed by 4 bases and 1 base, with 15 bases remaining between them. CDR3 length: 16 amino acids. Germline loops: CDR1 SGDLS, CDR2 YYNGEE. In DNA, the CDR3 is TGTGCCAGCAGCCTCGACGGTCAGGGTTCTGGAAACACCATATATTTT. It translates to CASSLDGQGSGNTIYF.

This clone was seen a few times. The rearrangement joins TRBV6-5 to TRBJ1-2, with D perhaps TRBD1 (5 bases). With 5 bases removed from V and 8 bases from J, the gap between germline ends came to 18 bases. The germline V gene has CDR1 MNHEY and CDR2 SVGAGI. This CDR3 is built from 14 residues. CDR3 nucleotides: TGTGCCAGCAGTCTCGCGGGGGAGGGCCCGGGCTACACCTTC. The encoded protein is CASSLAGEGPGYTF.

This clone was seen a few times. The chain has TRBV7-9 and TRBJ2-3; 9 nucleotides agree with TRBD1. With 4 bases clipped from V and 3 bases from J, the junction kept 5 bases outside the gene matches. The CDR3 has 15 residues. Germline-derived CDR1 and CDR2 are SEHNR and FQNEAQ (reference sequence). CDR3 DNA sequence: TGTGCCAGCAGCTCCGACAGGGGGAGTACAGATACGCAGTATTTT. It specifies CASSSDRGSTDTQYF. The complete variable domain, with remaining parts taken from reference TRBV7-9 and TRBJ2-3, reads DTGVSQNPRHKITKRGQNVTFRCDPISEHNRLYWYRQTLGQGPEFLTYFQNEAQLEKSRLLSDRFSAERPKGSFSTLEIQRTEQGDSAMYLCASSSDRGSTDTQYFGPGTRLTVL.

The chain couples TRBV7-6 to TRBJ2-7, with TRBD1 identical over 8 bases. CDR1 SGHVS and CDR2 FNYEAQ come from the germline V gene. J was trimmed by 12 bases and V by 5 bases; bases with no gene match: 9. The CDR3 is 12 residues long. The CDR3 DNA reads as TGTGCCAGCAGCCTCCGGACAGGGCACTCGTACTTC. Translating gives CASSLRTGHSYF. Full variable domain (rest looked up from reference TRBV7-6 and TRBJ2-7): GAGVSQSPRYKVTKRGQDVALRCDPISGHVSLYWYRQALGQGPEFLTYFNYEAQQDKSGLPNDRFSAERPEGSISTLTIQRTEQRDSAMYRCASSLRTGHSYFGPGTRLTVT.

This clone showed up just a few times. The chain uses TRBV7-2 and TRBJ1-1; maybe TRBD1 (5 bases). V was shortened by 1 base and J by 5 bases, with 11 bases between the two germline ends. This CDR3 is 14 amino acids long. Per germline, CDR1 SGHTA and CDR2 FQGNSA. DNA for the CDR3: TGTGCCAGCAGCTTAGTGGCACAGGCGACTGAAGCTTTCTTT. Its translation: CASSLVAQATEAFF.

This clone was detected a few times. The CDR3 region is CASGQYQGQGGEKLFF. The CDR3 DNA follows: TGTGCTAGTGGGCAATACCAAGGACAGGGCGGTGAAAAACTGTTTTTT. This chain links TRBV12-5 with TRBJ1-4; 8 positions match TRBD1. The J segment lost 7 bases and the V segment lost 6 bases, leaving 13 bases of the junction unmatched. The CDR3 is 16 amino acids. Looked up from germline, CDR1 is LGHNT and CDR2 is FRNRAP.

The V and J genes are TRBV14 and TRBJ1-2, with 10 bases matching TRBD1. V was clipped by 4 bases and J by 2 bases; unmatched bases: 4. The germline V gene encodes CDR1 SGHDN and CDR2 FVKESK. The length of the CDR3 is 15 residues. CDR3 amino acids: CASSPGTGDNYGYTF. CDR3 in DNA: TGTGCCAGCAGCCCCGGGACAGGGGACAACTATGGCTACACCTTC.

V usage is TRBV30 and J usage is TRBJ2-1, with D possibly TRBD2 on 6 matching bases. V gave up 4 bases and J gave up 2 bases, with 18 bases separating them. This CDR3 has 16 amino acids. CDR1 is GTSNPN, CDR2 SVGIG, per germline (reference sequence). The DNA of the CDR3 is TGTGCCTGGACCTCCCGGGGGAGAGGGACCTACAATGAGCAGTTCTTC. Its protein product is CAWTSRGRGTYNEQFF.

The CDR3 DNA follows: TGCGCCAGCAGTGACAGTTTCTACGAGCAGTACTTC. Amino acids: CASSDSFYEQYF. The chain combines TRBV5-1 with TRBJ2-7; D perhaps matches TRBD1 (5 bases). Trimming left V 5 bases short and J 3 bases short, with 9 bases between. CDR1 is SGHRS, CDR2 YFSETQ, per germline. The CDR3 is 12 residues long.

J is TRBJ1-2 and V is TRBV7-9; D is undetermined. Germline loops: CDR1 SEHNR, CDR2 FQNEAQ (reference sequence). V gave up 5 bases and J gave up 3 bases, with 10 bases separating them. The CDR3 runs to 13 residues. CDR3 in DNA: TGTGCCAGCAGCCAAAGGGAGGACTATGGCTACACCTTC. This encodes CASSQREDYGYTF.